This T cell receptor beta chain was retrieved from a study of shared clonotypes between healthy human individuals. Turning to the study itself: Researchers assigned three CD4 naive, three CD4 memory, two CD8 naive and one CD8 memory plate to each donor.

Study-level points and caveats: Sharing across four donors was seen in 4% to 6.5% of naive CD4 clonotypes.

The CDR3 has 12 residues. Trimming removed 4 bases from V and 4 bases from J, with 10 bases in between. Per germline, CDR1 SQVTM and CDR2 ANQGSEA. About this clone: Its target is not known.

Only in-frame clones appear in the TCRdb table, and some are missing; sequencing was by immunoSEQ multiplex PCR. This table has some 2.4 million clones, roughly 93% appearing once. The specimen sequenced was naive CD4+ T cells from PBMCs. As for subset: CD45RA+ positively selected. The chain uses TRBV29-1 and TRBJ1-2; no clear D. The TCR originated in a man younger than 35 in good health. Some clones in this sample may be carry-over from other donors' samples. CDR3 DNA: TGCAGCGTTGCTTGGGAAGGCTATGGCTACACCTTC. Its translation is CSVAWEGYGYTF.